This TCR beta chain derives from a study of T cells after somatic rescue of genetic block (dated by TCRdb to 2020 to 2021). Looking at the study overall: What the study looked at was long-term robustness, specifically in a T-cell system that came about through somatic rescue of a genetic block in T-cell development.

The library was generated by the immunoSEQ multiplex PCR assay. Sourced from immuneACCESS, this table was stored by TCRdb with only in-frame sequences that have V and J called. A share of the clones is absent; for the studies checked, an unresolved V gene accounts for under half, and the remainder has no known explanation. This sample is represented by 110,000 or so clones; 75% to 95% of them were singletons. The ten top clones hold over 1.1% of the sample. The germline V gene (reference sequence) specifies GTSNPN as CDR1 and SVGIG as CDR2. The V end gives up 5 bases and the J end 6 bases, leaving 7 bases in the junction not matched to a gene. From its cysteine to its phenylalanine, the CDR3 spans 13 amino acids. The retained sequence is limited to the CDR3, 39 bases, with the frame set at the first base. A remark on this clone: Its antigen is not yet known. No much larger clone is present one base from it, and per-base qualities are unavailable.

The V and J genes are TRBV30 and TRBJ2-7; 10 middle bases align to TRBD2. Sequenced input: peripheral blood mononuclear cells (PBMCs). This sequence was found in a woman between 18 and 29 years old. CDR3 loop: CAWGAGGPREQYF. The nucleotides read TGTGCCTGGGGAGCGGGGGGGCCACGCGAGCAGTACTTC.